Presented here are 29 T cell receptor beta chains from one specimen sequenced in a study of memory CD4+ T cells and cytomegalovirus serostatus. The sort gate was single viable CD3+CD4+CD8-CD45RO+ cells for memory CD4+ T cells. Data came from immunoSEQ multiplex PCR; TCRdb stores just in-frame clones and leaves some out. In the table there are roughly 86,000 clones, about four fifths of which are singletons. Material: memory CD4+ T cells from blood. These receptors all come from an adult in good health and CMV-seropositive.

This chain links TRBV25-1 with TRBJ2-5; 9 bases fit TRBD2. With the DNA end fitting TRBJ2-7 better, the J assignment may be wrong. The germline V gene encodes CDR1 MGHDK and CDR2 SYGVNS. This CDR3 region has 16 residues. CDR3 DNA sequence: TGTGCCAGCAGTGACCCGAGCGGGAGGAGAGAACACGAGCAGTACTTC. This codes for CASSDPSGRREHEQYF.

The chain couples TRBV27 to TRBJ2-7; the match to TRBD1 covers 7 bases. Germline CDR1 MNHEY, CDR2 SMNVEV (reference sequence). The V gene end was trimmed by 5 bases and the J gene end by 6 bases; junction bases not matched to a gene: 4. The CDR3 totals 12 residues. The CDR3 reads CASSRQGSEQYF. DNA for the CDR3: TGTGCCAGCAGTCGACAGGGAAGCGAGCAGTACTTC.

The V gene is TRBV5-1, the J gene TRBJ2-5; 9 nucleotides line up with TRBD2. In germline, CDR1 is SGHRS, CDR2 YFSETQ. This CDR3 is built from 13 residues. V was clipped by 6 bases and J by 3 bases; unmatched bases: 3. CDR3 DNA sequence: TGCGCCAGCAAGCGGGGGGTAGAAGAGACCCAGTACTTC. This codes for CASKRGVEETQYF.

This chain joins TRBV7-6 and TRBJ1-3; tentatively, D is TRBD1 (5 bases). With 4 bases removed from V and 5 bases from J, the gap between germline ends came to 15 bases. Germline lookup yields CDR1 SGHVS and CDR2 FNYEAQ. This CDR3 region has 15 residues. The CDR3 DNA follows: TGTGCCAGCAGCTCCGGGGGTCCAGGGAGAAACACCATATATTTT. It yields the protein CASSSGGPGRNTIYF.

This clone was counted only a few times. The CDR3 nucleotides read TGTGCCTGGAGTTTCGCTGGGGAGACCCAGTACTTC. Amino acids: CAWSFAGETQYF. The V gene is TRBV30, the J gene TRBJ2-5; the D is unclear. Trimming cost V 2 bases and J 5 bases, with 9 bases left between them. From germline, CDR1 is GTSNPN and CDR2 SVGIG (reference sequence). CDR3 length equals 12 residues. Supplemented by reference TRBV30 and TRBJ2-5, the full variable domain reads SQTIHQWPATLVQPVGSPLSLECTVEGTSNPNLYWYRQAAGRGLQLLFYSVGIGQISSEVPQNLSASRPQDRQFILSSKKLLLSDSGFYLCAWSFAGETQYFGPGTRLLVL.

CDR3: CASSPGTGINTGELFF. The CDR3 DNA sequence: TGTGCCAGCTCCCCTGGGACAGGCATAAACACCGGGGAGCTGTTTTTT. The rearrangement joins TRBV18 to TRBJ2-2; 8 nucleotides agree with TRBD1. The CDR3 spans 16 residues. Germline assignment: CDR1 KGHSH and CDR2 LQKENI. V shed 6 bases, J shed 2 bases, and the junction held 8 bases outside the gene matches.

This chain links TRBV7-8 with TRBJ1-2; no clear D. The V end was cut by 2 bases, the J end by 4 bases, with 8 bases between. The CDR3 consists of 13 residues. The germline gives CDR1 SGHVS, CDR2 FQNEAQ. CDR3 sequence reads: CASSLQETYGYTF. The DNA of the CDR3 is TGTGCCAGCAGCTTACAGGAGACCTATGGCTACACCTTC.

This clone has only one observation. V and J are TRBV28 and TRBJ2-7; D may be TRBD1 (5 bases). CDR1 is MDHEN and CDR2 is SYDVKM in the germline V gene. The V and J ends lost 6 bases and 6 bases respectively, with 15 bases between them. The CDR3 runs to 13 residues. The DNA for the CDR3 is TGTGCCAGCAGCTCCCCCCAGGGCCGCGAGCAGTACTTC. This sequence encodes CASSSPQGREQYF.

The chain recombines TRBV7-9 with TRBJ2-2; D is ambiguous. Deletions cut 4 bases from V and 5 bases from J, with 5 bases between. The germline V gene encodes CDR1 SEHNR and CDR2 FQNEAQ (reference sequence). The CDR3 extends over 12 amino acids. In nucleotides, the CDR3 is TGTGCCAGCAGCTACCTAACCGGGGAGCTGTTTTTT. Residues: CASSYLTGELFF.

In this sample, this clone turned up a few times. In nucleotides, the CDR3 is TGTGCCAGCAGCTTGAGAGGGAAGCGGGGCGAGCAGTACTTC. Translating gives CASSLRGKRGEQYF. V and J are TRBV5-6 and TRBJ2-7, with 7 bases aligning to TRBD2. CDR1 and CDR2 (germline): SGHDT, YYEEEE. The CDR3 contains 14 residues. Trimming at V came to 1 base and at J to 6 bases, leaving 7 bases not matched to a gene.

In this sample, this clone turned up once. As DNA, the CDR3 is TGTGCCAGCAGACAACCGGGACAGGGGGCGAACGAGCAGTACTTC. Its protein product is CASRQPGQGANEQYF. The J gene is TRBJ2-7, the V gene TRBV28, with TRBD1 matching 12 bases. V was pared by 6 bases and J by 5 bases, with 8 bases of the junction left unmatched. Germline loops: CDR1 MDHEN, CDR2 SYDVKM. The CDR3 runs 15 residues.

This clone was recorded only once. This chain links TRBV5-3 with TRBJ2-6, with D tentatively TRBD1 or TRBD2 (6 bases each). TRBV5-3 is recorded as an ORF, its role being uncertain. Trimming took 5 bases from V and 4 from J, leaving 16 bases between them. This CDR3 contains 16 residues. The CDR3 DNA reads TGTGCCAGAAGTTTCGGGGGCGGGGACGGGGCCAACGTCCTGACTTTC. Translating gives CARSFGGGDGANVLTF.

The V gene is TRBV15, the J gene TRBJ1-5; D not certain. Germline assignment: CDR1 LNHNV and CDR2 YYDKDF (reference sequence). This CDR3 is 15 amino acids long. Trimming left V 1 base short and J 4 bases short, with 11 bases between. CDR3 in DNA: TGTGCCACCAGCAGAGGTCTGCAGGCGAATCAGCCCCAGCATTTT. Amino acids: CATSRGLQANQPQHF.

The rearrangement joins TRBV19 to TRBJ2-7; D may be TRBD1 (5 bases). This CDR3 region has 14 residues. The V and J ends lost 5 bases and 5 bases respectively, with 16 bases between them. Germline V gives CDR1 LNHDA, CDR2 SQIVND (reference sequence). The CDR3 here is CASSYRAGWDEQYF. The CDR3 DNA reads TGTGCCAGTAGTTATAGAGCAGGGTGGGACGAGCAGTACTTC.

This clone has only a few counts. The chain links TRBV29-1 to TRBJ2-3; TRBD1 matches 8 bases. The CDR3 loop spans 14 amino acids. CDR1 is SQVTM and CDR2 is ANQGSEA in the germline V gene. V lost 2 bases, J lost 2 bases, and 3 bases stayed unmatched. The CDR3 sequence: CSVELDRATDTQYF. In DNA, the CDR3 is TGCAGCGTTGAATTGGACAGGGCCACAGATACGCAGTATTTT.

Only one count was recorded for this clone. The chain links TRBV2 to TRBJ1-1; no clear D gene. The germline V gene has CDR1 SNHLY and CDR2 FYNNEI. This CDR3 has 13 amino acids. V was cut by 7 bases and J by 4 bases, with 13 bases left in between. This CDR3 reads CASNRVGATEAFF. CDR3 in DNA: TGTGCCAGCAATAGGGTAGGCGCCACTGAAGCTTTCTTT.

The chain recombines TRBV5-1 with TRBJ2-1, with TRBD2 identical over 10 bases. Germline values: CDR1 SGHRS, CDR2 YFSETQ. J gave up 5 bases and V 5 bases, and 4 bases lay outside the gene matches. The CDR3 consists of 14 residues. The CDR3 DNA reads TGCGCCAGCAGGAGAGGACTAGCGGACAATGAGCAGTTCTTC. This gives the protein CASRRGLADNEQFF. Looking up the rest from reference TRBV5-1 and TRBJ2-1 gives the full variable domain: KAGVTQTPRYLIKTRGQQVTLSCSPISGHRSVSWYQQTPGQGLQFLFEYFSETQRNKGNFPGRFSGRQFSNSRSEMNVSTLELGDSALYLCASRRGLADNEQFFGPGTRLTVL.

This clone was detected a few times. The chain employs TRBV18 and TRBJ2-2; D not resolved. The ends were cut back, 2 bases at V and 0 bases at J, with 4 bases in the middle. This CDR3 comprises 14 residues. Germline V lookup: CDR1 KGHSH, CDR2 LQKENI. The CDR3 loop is CASSPGSNTGELFF. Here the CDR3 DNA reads TGTGCCAGCTCACCAGGGTCGAACACCGGGGAGCTGTTTTTT.

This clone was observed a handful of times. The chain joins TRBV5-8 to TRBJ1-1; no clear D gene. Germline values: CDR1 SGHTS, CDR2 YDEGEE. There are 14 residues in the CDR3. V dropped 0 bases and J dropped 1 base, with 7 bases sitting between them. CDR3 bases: TGTGCCAGCAGCTTGGGGGCGCGGAACACTGAAGCTTTCTTT. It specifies CASSLGARNTEAFF. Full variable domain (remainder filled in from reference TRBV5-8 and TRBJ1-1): EAGVTQSPTHLIKTRGQQATLRCSPISGHTSVYWYQQALGLGLQFLLWYDEGEERNRGNFPPRFSGRQFPNYSSELNVNALELEDSALYLCASSLGARNTEAFFGQGTRLTVV.

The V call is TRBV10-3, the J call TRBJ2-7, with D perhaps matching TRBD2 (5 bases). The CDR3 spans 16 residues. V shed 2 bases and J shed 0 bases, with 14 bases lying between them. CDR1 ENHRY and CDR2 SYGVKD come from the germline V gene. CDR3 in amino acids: CAISEEGERSSYEQYF. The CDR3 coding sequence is TGTGCCATCAGTGAGGAGGGCGAGCGCAGCTCCTACGAGCAGTACTTC.

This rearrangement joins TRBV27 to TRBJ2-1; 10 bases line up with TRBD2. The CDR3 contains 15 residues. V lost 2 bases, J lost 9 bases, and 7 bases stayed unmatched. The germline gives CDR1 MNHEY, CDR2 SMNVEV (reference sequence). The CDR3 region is CASSLGIAGGTEQFF. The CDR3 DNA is TGTGCCAGCAGTTTAGGTATAGCGGGAGGTACTGAGCAGTTCTTC.

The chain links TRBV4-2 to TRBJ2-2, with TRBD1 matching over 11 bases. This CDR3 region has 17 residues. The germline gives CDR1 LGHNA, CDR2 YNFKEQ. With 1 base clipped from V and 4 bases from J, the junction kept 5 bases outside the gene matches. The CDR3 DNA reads TGTGCCAGCAGCCAAGGATTGGGACAGGGGGGCACCGGGGAGCTGTTTTTT. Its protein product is CASSQGLGQGGTGELFF.

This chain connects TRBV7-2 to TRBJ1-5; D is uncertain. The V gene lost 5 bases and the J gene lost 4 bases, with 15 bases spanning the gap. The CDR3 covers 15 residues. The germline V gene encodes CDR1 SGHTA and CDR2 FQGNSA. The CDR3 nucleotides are TGTGCCAGCAGCACGTATCACAGTTTAAATCAGCCCCAGCATTTT. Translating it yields CASSTYHSLNQPQHF.

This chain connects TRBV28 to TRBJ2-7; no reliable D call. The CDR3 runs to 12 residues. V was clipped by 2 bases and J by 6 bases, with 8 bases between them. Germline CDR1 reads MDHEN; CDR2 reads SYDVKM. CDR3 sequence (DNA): TGTGCCAGCAGTTTAGTTAGGGCCGAGCAGTACTTC. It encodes CASSLVRAEQYF. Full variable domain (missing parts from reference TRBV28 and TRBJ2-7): DVKVTQSSRYLVKRTGEKVFLECVQDMDHENMFWYRQDPGLGLRLIYFSYDVKMKEKGDIPEGYSVSREKKERFSLILESASTNQTSMYLCASSLVRAEQYFGPGTRLTVT.

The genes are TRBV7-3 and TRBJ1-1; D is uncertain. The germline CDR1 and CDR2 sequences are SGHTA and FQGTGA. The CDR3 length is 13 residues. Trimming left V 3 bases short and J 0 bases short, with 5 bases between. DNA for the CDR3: TGTGCCAGCAGCTTGCGTTTGAACACTGAAGCTTTCTTT. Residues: CASSLRLNTEAFF.

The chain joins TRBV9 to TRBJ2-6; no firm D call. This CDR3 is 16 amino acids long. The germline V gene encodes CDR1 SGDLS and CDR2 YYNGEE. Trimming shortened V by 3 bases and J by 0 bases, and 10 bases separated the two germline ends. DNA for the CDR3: TGTGCCAGCAGCGCATTTATAAGCTCTGGGGCCAACGTCCTGACTTTC. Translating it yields CASSAFISSGANVLTF. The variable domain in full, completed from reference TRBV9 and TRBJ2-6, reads DSGVTQTPKHLITATGQRVTLRCSPRSGDLSVYWYQQSLDQGLQFLIQYYNGEERAKGNILERFSAQQFPDLHSELNLSSLELGDSALYFCASSAFISSGANVLTFGAGSRLTVL.

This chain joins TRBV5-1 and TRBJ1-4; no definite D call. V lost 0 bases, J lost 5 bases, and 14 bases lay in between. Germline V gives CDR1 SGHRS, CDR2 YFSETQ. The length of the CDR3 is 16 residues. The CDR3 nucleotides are TGCGCCAGCAGCTTGGGAGGTCCGATCTCAAATGAAAAACTGTTTTTT. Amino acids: CASSLGGPISNEKLFF.

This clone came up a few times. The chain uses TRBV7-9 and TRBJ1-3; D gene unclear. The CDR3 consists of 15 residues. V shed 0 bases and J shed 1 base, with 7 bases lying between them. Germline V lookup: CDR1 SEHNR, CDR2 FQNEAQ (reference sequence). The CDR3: CASSLAKVSGNTIYF. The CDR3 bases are TGTGCCAGCAGCTTAGCGAAGGTTTCTGGAAACACCATATATTTT. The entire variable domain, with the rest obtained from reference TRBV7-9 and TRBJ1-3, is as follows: DTGVSQNPRHKITKRGQNVTFRCDPISEHNRLYWYRQTLGQGPEFLTYFQNEAQLEKSRLLSDRFSAERPKGSFSTLEIQRTEQGDSAMYLCASSLAKVSGNTIYFGEGSWLTVV.

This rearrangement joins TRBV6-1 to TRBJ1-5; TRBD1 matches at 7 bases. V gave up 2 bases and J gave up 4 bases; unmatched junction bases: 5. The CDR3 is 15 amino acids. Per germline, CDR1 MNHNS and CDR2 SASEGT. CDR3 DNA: TGTGCCAGCAGTGAAATAACCAGGGGGAATCAGCCCCAGCATTTT. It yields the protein CASSEITRGNQPQHF.